The clone carrying this T cell receptor beta chain has only one observation. Everyone who donated was a Caucasian adult who lived in Nashville, Tennessee. The germline V gene encodes CDR1 SGHVS and CDR2 FNYEAQ. The CDR3 totals 16 residues. V was pared by 4 bases and J by 3 bases, with 6 bases of the junction left unmatched. The table came from immunoSEQ multiplex PCR; TCRdb's copy has only in-frame clones and leaves some out. The repertoire holds over a million clones, with around 74% as singletons. The source of the sample is a study of shared clonotypes between healthy human individuals. The rearrangement links TRBV7-6 to TRBJ2-6; 7 nucleotides agree with TRBD2. The receptor's source is a young man in good health. Sequencing was performed on memory CD4+ T cells sorted from blood. Noted subset: CD45RA-negative fraction. The CDR3 region has the DNA TGTGCCAGCAGCTCCGTCCCGGGGGGTGGGGCCAACGTCCTGACTTTC. Translated, it gives CASSSVPGGGANVLTF.